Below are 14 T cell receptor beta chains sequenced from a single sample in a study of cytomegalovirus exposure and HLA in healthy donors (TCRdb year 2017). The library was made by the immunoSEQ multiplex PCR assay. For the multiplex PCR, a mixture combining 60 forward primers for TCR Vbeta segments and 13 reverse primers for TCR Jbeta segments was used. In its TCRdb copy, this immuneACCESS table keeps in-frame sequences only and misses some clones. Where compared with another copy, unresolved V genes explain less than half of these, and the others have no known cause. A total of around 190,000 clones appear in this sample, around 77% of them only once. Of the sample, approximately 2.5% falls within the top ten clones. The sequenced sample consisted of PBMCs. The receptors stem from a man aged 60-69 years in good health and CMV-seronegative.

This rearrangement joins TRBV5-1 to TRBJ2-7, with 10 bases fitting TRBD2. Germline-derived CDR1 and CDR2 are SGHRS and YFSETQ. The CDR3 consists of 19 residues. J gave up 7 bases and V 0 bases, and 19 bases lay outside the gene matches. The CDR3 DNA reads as TGCGCCAGCAGCTTGGACGGGTTGTCTAGCGGGGGACGTTCTCGTGAGCAGTACTTC. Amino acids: CASSLDGLSSGGRSREQYF.

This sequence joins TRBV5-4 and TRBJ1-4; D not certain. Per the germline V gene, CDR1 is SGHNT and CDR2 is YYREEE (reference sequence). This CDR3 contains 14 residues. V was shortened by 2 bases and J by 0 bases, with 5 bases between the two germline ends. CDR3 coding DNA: TGTGCCAGCAGCTTCGGGGCAACTAATGAAAAACTGTTTTTT. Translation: CASSFGATNEKLFF.

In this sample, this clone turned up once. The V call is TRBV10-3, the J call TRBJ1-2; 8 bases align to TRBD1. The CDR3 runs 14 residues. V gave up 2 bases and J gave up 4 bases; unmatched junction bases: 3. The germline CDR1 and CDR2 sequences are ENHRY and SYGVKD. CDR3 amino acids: CAISEAGQAYGYTF. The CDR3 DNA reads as TGTGCCATCAGTGAGGCGGGACAGGCCTATGGCTACACCTTC.

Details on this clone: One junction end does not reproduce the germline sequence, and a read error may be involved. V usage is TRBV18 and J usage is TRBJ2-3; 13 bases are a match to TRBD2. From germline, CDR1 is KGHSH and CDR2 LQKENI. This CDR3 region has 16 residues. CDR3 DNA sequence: TGTGCCAGCTCCCCACCGGGACTAGCGGGGAACCATACGCAGTATTTT. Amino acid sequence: CASSPPGLAGNHTQYF. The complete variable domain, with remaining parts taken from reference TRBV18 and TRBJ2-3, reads NAGVMQNPRHLVRRRGQEARLRCSPMKGHSHVYWYRQLPEEGLKFMVYLQKENIIDESGMPKERFSAEFPKEGPSILRIQQVVRGDSAAYFCASSPPGLAGNHTQYFGPGTRLTVL.

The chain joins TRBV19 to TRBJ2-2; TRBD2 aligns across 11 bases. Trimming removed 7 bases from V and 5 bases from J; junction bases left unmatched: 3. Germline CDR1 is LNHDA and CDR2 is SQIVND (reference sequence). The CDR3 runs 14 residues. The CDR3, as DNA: TGTGCCAGTACCGGGACTAGCGGTACCGGGGAGCTGTTTTTT. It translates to CASTGTSGTGELFF.

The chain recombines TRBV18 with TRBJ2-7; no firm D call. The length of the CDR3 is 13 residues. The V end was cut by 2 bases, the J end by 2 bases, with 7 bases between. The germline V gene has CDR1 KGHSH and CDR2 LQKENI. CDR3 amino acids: CASSPASAYEQYF. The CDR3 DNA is TGTGCCAGCTCACCAGCCAGCGCCTACGAGCAGTACTTC. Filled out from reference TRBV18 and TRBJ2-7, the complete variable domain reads NAGVMQNPRHLVRRRGQEARLRCSPMKGHSHVYWYRQLPEEGLKFMVYLQKENIIDESGMPKERFSAEFPKEGPSILRIQQVVRGDSAAYFCASSPASAYEQYFGPGTRLTVT.

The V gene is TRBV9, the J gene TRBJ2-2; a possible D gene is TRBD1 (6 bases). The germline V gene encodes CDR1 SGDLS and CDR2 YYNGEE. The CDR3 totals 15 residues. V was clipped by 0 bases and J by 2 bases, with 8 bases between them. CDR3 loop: CASSVGTENTGELFF. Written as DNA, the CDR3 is TGTGCCAGCAGCGTAGGGACAGAAAACACCGGGGAGCTGTTTTTT.

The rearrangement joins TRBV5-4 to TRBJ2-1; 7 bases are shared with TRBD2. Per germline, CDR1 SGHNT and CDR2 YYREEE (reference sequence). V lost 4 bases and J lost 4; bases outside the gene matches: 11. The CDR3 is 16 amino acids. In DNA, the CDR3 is TGTGCCAGCAGCCGACCCCCCCGGGGGGTATACAATGAGCAGTTCTTC. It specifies CASSRPPRGVYNEQFF. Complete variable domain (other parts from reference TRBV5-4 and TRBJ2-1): ETGVTQSPTHLIKTRGQQVTLRCSSQSGHNTVSWYQQALGQGPQFIFQYYREEENGRGNFPPRFSGLQFPNYSSELNVNALELDDSALYLCASSRPPRGVYNEQFFGPGTRLTVL.

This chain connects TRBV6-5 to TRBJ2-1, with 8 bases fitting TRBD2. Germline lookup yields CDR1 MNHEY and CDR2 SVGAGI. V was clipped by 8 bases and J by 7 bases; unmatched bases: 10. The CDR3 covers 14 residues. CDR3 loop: CASRSGLEMNEQFF. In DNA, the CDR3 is TGTGCCAGCCGTTCGGGACTAGAGATGAATGAGCAGTTCTTC.

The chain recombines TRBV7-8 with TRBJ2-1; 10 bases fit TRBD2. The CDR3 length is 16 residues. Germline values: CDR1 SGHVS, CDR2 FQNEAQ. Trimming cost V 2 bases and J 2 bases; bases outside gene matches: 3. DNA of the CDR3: TGTGCCAGCAGCTTACAACTAGCGGGGACCTACAATGAGCAGTTCTTC. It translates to CASSLQLAGTYNEQFF.

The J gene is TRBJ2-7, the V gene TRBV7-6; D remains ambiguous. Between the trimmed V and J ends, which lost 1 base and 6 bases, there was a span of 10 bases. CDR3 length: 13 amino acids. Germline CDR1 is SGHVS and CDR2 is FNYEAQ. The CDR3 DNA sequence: TGTGCCAGCAGCTTAGTTTCTGTCAGCGAGCAGTACTTC. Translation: CASSLVSVSEQYF.

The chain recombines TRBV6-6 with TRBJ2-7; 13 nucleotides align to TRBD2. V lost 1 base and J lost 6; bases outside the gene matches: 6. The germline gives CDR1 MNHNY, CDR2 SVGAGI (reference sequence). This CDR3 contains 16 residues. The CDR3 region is CASSYFTSGGAGEQYF. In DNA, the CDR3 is TGTGCCAGCAGTTACTTCACTAGCGGGGGGGCCGGCGAGCAGTACTTC.

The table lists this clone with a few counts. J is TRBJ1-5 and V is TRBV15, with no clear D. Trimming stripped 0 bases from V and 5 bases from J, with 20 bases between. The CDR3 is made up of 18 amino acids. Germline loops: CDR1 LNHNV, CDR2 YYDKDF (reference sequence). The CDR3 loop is CATSRDSGGLRGHQPQHF. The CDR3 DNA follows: TGTGCCACCAGCAGAGATTCGGGCGGGTTAAGAGGACATCAGCCCCAGCATTTT.

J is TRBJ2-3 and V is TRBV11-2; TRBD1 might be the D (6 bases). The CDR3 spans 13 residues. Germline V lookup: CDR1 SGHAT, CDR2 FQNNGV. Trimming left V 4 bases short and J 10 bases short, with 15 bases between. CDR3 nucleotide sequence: TGTGCCAGCAGCTCACCGACCACAGGGCCGCAGTATTTT. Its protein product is CASSSPTTGPQYF.